This is a list of T cell receptor beta chains from one sample in a study of memory CD4+ T cells and cytomegalovirus serostatus. Clones were read by immunoSEQ multiplex PCR, and TCRdb kept only the in-frame ones, dropping some. The sample has 75,000 to 90,000 clones, less than 90% seen once. The specimen was memory CD4+ T cells from blood. The source of these receptors is an adult in good health and CMV-seronegative. CDR3s include the opening cysteine and the closing phenylalanine or tryptophan. Each record gives: V gene, clone size, D gene, J gene, CDR3 protein, CDR3 DNA. D genes are given only for firm matches. Expanded clones are given a class, and other clones once, few, many or no size at all.

TRBV30	few	-	TRBJ1-1	CAWRGVGTEAFF	TGTGCCTGGCGAGGGGTGGGCACTGAAGCTTTCTTT
TRBV29-1	-	-	TRBJ1-5	CSVVTGLHSNQPQHF	TGCAGCGTTGTGACGGGACTGCATAGCAATCAGCCCCAGCATTTT
TRBV2	-	-	TRBJ1-1	CASSERIGSSIFTMNTEAFF	TGTGCCAGCAGTGAACGGATTGGCAGTTCCATTTTTACTATGAACACTGAAGCTTTCTTT
TRBV30	few	TRBD1	TRBJ2-4	CAWEFTGGNIQYF	TGTGCCTGGGAGTTTACAGGGGGGAACATTCAGTACTTC
TRBV5-1	-	-	TRBJ2-7	CASSFAGFGQYF	TGCGCCAGCAGCTTTGCAGGTTTTGGGCAGTACTTC
TRBV7-9	-	TRBD1	TRBJ1-1	CASSGQGEFTEAFF	TGTGCCAGCAGCGGACAGGGGGAGTTCACTGAAGCTTTCTTT
TRBV28	-	-	TRBJ2-5	CASSPGRGKPYQETQYF	TGTGCCAGCAGTCCCGGTCGGGGGAAGCCGTACCAAGAGACCCAGTACTTC
TRBV7-2	-	-	TRBJ1-4	CASSPALSTNEKLFF	TGTGCCAGCAGCCCCGCACTTTCAACTAATGAAAAACTGTTTTTT
TRBV21-1	few	-	TRBJ1-1	CASRLVGNTEAFF	TGTGCCAGCAGGCTAGTCGGGAACACTGAAGCTTTCTTT
TRBV7-9	-	-	TRBJ2-3	CASSPSTDTQYF	TGTGCCAGCAGCCCGTCCACAGATACGCAGTATTTT
TRBV10-1	-	TRBD1	TRBJ1-3	CASSHTGTGNSLGSGNTIYF	TGCGCCAGCAGCCACACCGGGACAGGGAATTCACTGGGCTCTGGAAACACCATATATTTT
TRBV10-1	-	-	TRBJ1-6	CASRRDGLNSPLHF	TGCGCCAGCAGACGGGACGGCTTGAATTCACCCCTCCACTTT
TRBV2	-	-	TRBJ1-2	CASSLARTAVDGYTF	TGTGCCAGCAGTCTCGCCCGGACGGCGGTGGATGGCTACACCTTC
TRBV28	once	TRBD2	TRBJ2-7	CASSLPGTRDYEQYF	TGTGCCAGCAGTCTACCCGGGACTAGAGACTACGAGCAGTACTTC
TRBV18	-	-	TRBJ1-4	CASSRGTGNEKLFF	TGTGCCAGCTCACGCGGTACGGGGAATGAAAAACTGTTTTTT
TRBV5-1	-	TRBD1	TRBJ2-2	CASSLGDSSPNTGELFF	TGCGCCAGCAGCTTGGGGGACAGTAGTCCGAACACCGGGGAGCTGTTTTTT
TRBV7-9	-	-	TRBJ1-4	CASSSRGRVTNEKLFF	TGTGCCAGCAGCTCCAGAGGCCGGGTAACTAATGAAAAACTGTTTTTT
TRBV29-1	-	-	TRBJ1-1	CSAGGGVTEAFF	TGCAGCGCAGGTGGGGGTGTCACTGAAGCTTTCTTT
TRBV15	few	-	TRBJ2-3	CATSRALRDTQYF	TGTGCCACCAGCAGAGCCCTAAGGGATACGCAGTATTTT
TRBV4-1	-	-	TRBJ2-7	CASSQVIGEYHEQYF	TGCGCCAGCAGCCAAGTTATCGGGGAGTACCACGAGCAGTACTTC
TRBV7-9	-	-	TRBJ2-5	CASSAGDRDEETQYF	TGTGCCAGCAGCGCCGGGGACCGGGACGAAGAGACCCAGTACTTC
TRBV30	few	-	TRBJ1-1	CAWSLAGGGLSRAFF	TGTGCCTGGTCCTTGGCTGGAGGGGGTTTGAGCCGTGCTTTCTTT
TRBV18	once	-	TRBJ2-2	CASSRTNTGELFF	TGTGCCAGCTCACGGACCAACACCGGGGAGCTGTTTTTT
TRBV6-5	-	-	TRBJ1-1	CASSATLRINTEAFF	TGTGCCAGCAGTGCAACCCTACGAATCAACACTGAAGCTTTCTTT
TRBV6-5	-	-	TRBJ1-5	CASSGTSSQPQHF	TGTGCCAGCAGCGGGACAAGTAGTCAGCCCCAGCATTTT
TRBV2	-	TRBD1	TRBJ2-2	CASKDGTGSTGELFF	TGTGCCAGCAAAGACGGGACAGGGTCCACCGGGGAGCTGTTTTTT
TRBV28	-	TRBD1	TRBJ2-7	CASSLSGGTGGYEQYF	TGTGCCAGCAGTTTAAGTGGTGGGACAGGGGGTTACGAGCAGTACTTC
TRBV5-1	-	-	TRBJ1-1	CASSFSRSQDTEAFF	TGCGCCAGCAGCTTTAGCAGGTCTCAGGACACTGAAGCTTTCTTT
TRBV9	-	-	TRBJ2-7	CASSRDTSYEQYF	TGTGCCAGCTCTCGGGACACTTCCTACGAGCAGTACTTC
TRBV2	-	TRBD1	TRBJ1-1	CASSAGGLTEAFF	TGTGCCAGCAGTGCAGGGGGGCTCACTGAAGCTTTCTTT
TRBV27	once	-	TRBJ1-5	CASSPTGLGSNQPQHF	TGTGCCAGCAGTCCAACCGGTCTGGGTAGCAATCAGCCCCAGCATTTT
TRBV10-2	-	TRBD1	TRBJ2-3	CASSEGTGVTDTQYF	TGCGCCAGCAGTGAAGGGACAGGGGTGACAGATACGCAGTATTTT
TRBV7-7	-	TRBD1	TRBJ2-7	CASSRGQGYEQYF	TGTGCTAGCAGCCGGGGACAGGGCTACGAGCAGTACTTC
TRBV5-1	-	TRBD1	TRBJ2-7	CASSLAQGEREQYF	TGCGCCAGCAGCTTGGCACAGGGGGAGCGGGAGCAGTACTTC
TRBV2	-	-	TRBJ1-2	CASSEDKNYGYTF	TGTGCCAGCAGTGAGGACAAGAACTATGGCTACACCTTC
TRBV19	-	-	TRBJ1-2	CASSMERGRGYTF	TGTGCCAGTAGTATGGAGCGGGGGAGAGGCTACACCTTC
TRBV19	-	-	TRBJ1-1	CASSIHGTDTEAFF	TGTGCCAGTAGTATTCACGGAACGGACACTGAAGCTTTCTTT
TRBV6-4	-	-	TRBJ1-1	CASSRTGNTEAFF	TGTGCCAGCAGTCGGACGGGGAACACTGAAGCTTTCTTT
TRBV5-4	once	-	TRBJ1-2	CASSLGAGYGYTF	TGTGCCAGCAGCTTGGGGGCAGGGTATGGCTACACCTTC
TRBV7-2	-	-	TRBJ2-2	CASSLGGGANTGELFF	TGTGCCAGCAGCTTAGGGGGCGGGGCTAACACCGGGGAGCTGTTTTTT
TRBV11-2	-	-	TRBJ2-7	CASSFPGTYEQYF	TGTGCCAGCAGCTTTCCCGGGACCTACGAGCAGTACTTC
TRBV18	few	-	TRBJ1-1	CASSSTSTNTEAFF	TGTGCCAGCTCTTCGACATCGACGAACACTGAAGCTTTCTTT
TRBV30	-	TRBD1	TRBJ2-7	CACRTGREQYF	TGTGCCTGCCGGACAGGGCGAGAGCAGTACTTC
TRBV5-4	-	-	TRBJ1-4	CASSLGVWDEKLFF	TGTGCCAGCAGCTTGGGGGTTTGGGATGAAAAACTGTTTTTT
TRBV29-1	-	-	TRBJ2-7	CSAGTTAYEQYF	TGCAGCGCCGGGACCACCGCCTACGAGCAGTACTTC
TRBV9	-	-	TRBJ1-6	CASSVEQVNSPLHF	TGTGCCAGCAGCGTAGAACAGGTCAATTCACCCCTCCACTTT
TRBV2	once	-	TRBJ2-7	CASSSQGGYEQYF	TGTGCCAGCAGTTCCCAAGGGGGCTACGAGCAGTACTTC
TRBV7-8	-	-	TRBJ2-1	CASSLVNEQFF	TGTGCCAGCAGCTTAGTTAATGAGCAGTTCTTC
TRBV5-4	-	-	TRBJ2-6	CASSVTGSGANVLTF	TGTGCCAGCAGCGTGACAGGCTCTGGGGCCAACGTCCTGACTTTC
TRBV18	-	TRBD1	TRBJ2-3	CASSPGGQGPDTQYF	TGTGCCAGCTCACCCGGTGGACAGGGGCCAGATACGCAGTATTTT
TRBV6-1	-	TRBD1	TRBJ1-5	CASRWDRGNQPQHF	TGTGCCAGCAGGTGGGACAGGGGCAATCAGCCCCAGCATTTT
TRBV15	-	-	TRBJ1-6	CATSRVINSPLHF	TGTGCCACCAGCAGAGTGATAAATTCACCCCTCCACTTT
TRBV7-2	-	TRBD2	TRBJ2-3	CASSQPVGAGGRGDTQYF	TGTGCCAGCAGCCAACCCGTGGGGGCGGGGGGCCGGGGCGATACGCAGTATTTT
TRBV19	-	-	TRBJ1-1	CASSIDGWSAEAFF	TGTGCCAGTAGTATAGACGGTTGGAGCGCTGAAGCTTTCTTT
TRBV7-3	-	TRBD1	TRBJ1-3	CASSSTGVSGNTIYF	TGTGCCAGCAGCTCCACAGGGGTGTCAGGAAACACCATATATTTT